The subject of this entry is one T cell receptor beta chain. The record originates from a study of patients and donors after allogeneic stem cell transplantation. The CDR3 has 15 residues. The germline gives CDR1 DFQATT, CDR2 SNEGSKA (reference sequence). V was shortened by 3 bases and J by 4 bases, with 15 bases between the two germline ends. TCRdb independently ran MiXCR on the RT-PCR reads; one entry per CDR3 protein. This table holds roughly 960,000 distinct CDR3 sequences, over 15% found once. This sequence was found in a human donor who was either an allogeneic HSCT recipient or a stem cell or donor lymphocyte infusion donor (not recorded which). It is not recorded whose cells these are; they may come from a transplant donor. Sequencing input: blood, either unsorted or a sorted T cell fraction (not recorded which). The chain recombines TRBV20-1 with TRBJ2-2; D gene unclear. The CDR3 DNA follows: TGCAGTGCTAGGCCCTATGGATCGGGCACCGGGGAGCTGTTTTTT. This gives the protein CSARPYGSGTGELFF.